The 23 T cell receptor beta chains in this list originate from one sample, sequenced in a study of blood T cell repertoires in COVID-19. TCRdb keeps only in-frame clones here, not all; method: immunoSEQ multiplex PCR. The sample lists 120,000 to 150,000 clones, approximately 86% occurring once. The material sequenced was PBMCs or T cells enriched from blood (not recorded which). The source is a woman in her thirties or forties who had been exposed to COVID-19.

This chain uses TRBV5-1 with TRBJ1-2; TRBD1 aligns across 7 bases. The J segment lost 7 bases and the V segment lost 7 bases, leaving 16 bases of the junction unmatched. The CDR3 is 15 residues long. Looked up from germline, CDR1 is SGHRS and CDR2 is YFSETQ. DNA for the CDR3: TGCGCCAGCGGAGAAAACAGGGGCGCAAGGGGTGGCTACACCTTC. This gives the protein CASGENRGARGGYTF.

The chain links TRBV19 to TRBJ2-2, with TRBD2 identical over 12 bases. Trimming took 4 bases from V and 4 from J; bases not matched to a gene: 7. The CDR3 spans 17 residues. The V gene's germline CDR1 is LNHDA and CDR2 SQIVND (reference sequence). CDR3 nucleotide sequence: TGTGCCAGTAGTAGACTACTAGCGGGAGGTCCCACCGGGGAGCTGTTTTTT. Its protein is CASSRLLAGGPTGELFF.

The chain combines TRBV5-1 with TRBJ2-2; D call uncertain. The CDR3 totals 14 residues. The V and J ends lost 0 bases and 7 bases respectively, with 10 bases between them. Germline CDR1 SGHRS, CDR2 YFSETQ. The CDR3 sequence is CASSLAGDHGELFF. CDR3 in DNA: TGCGCCAGCAGCTTGGCCGGAGACCACGGGGAGCTGTTTTTT. The full variable domain, its missing parts supplied by reference TRBV5-1 and TRBJ2-2, is KAGVTQTPRYLIKTRGQQVTLSCSPISGHRSVSWYQQTPGQGLQFLFEYFSETQRNKGNFPGRFSGRQFSNSRSEMNVSTLELGDSALYLCASSLAGDHGELFFGEGSRLTVL.

This clone was recorded once. V gene TRBV5-4 combines with J gene TRBJ2-2; possibly TRBD1 for D (5 bases). Germline V lookup: CDR1 SGHNT, CDR2 YYREEE (reference sequence). V was clipped by 4 bases and J by 0 bases, with 13 bases between them. The CDR3 has 16 residues. CDR3 sequence reads: CASSPITTANTGELFF. In DNA form, the CDR3 reads TGTGCCAGCAGCCCTATAACGACAGCGAACACCGGGGAGCTGTTTTTT.

The V gene is TRBV7-2, the J gene TRBJ2-7; D is perhaps TRBD1 (6 bases). This CDR3 contains 16 residues. Germline CDR1 and CDR2: SGHTA and FQGNSA. With 1 base removed from V and 4 bases from J, the gap between germline ends came to 17 bases. DNA of the CDR3: TGTGCCAGCAGCTTAGACAACAGGGTCTCTAGGTACGAGCAGTACTTC. This encodes CASSLDNRVSRYEQYF.

This clone was recorded once. The CDR3 spells CASSQVTGGSTDTQYF. The CDR3 nucleotides read TGCGCCAGCAGCCAAGTGACAGGGGGCTCAACAGATACGCAGTATTTT. V gene TRBV4-1 combines with J gene TRBJ2-3; 10 bases align to TRBD1. The CDR3 is 16 amino acids. Germline V gene data show CDR1 as MGHRA and CDR2 as YSYEKL. V lost 1 base and J lost 3; bases outside the gene matches: 4.

V and J are TRBV4-3 and TRBJ1-1, with D perhaps matching TRBD1 (5 bases). Trimming stripped 2 bases from V and 1 base from J, with 17 bases between. The CDR3 is 17 amino acids. Germline V gives CDR1 LGHNA, CDR2 YSLEER. CDR3 amino acids: CASSQQDRAPGNTEAFF. Here the CDR3 DNA reads TGCGCCAGCAGCCAACAAGACAGAGCTCCAGGGAACACTGAAGCTTTCTTT.

The rearrangement uses TRBV5-5 and TRBJ2-5; possibly TRBD2 for D (6 bases). This CDR3 has 13 amino acids. Trimming stripped 4 bases from V and 0 bases from J, with 7 bases between. Germline V gives CDR1 SGHKS, CDR2 YYEKEE (reference sequence). This CDR3 is CASSGGNQETQYF. The CDR3 bases are TGTGCCAGCAGCGGAGGGAACCAAGAGACCCAGTACTTC.

This clone has just a few counts. The rearrangement links TRBV5-4 to TRBJ2-1; D perhaps matches TRBD1 (7 bases). Germline assignment: CDR1 SGHNT and CDR2 YYREEE (reference sequence). There are 13 residues in the CDR3. With 4 bases removed from V and 5 bases from J, the gap between germline ends came to 10 bases. The DNA for the CDR3 is TGTGCCAGCAGCCGCGGGACAGACAATGAGCAGTTCTTC. Translated: CASSRGTDNEQFF.

This chain joins TRBV10-1 and TRBJ2-3; 7 nucleotides match TRBD1. In germline, CDR1 is WNHNN, CDR2 SYGVQD (reference sequence). V shed 8 bases and J 3 bases; nucleotides not matched to a gene: 8. This CDR3 contains 14 residues. CDR3 loop: CASAGTVGTDTQYF. The CDR3 bases are TGCGCCAGCGCCGGGACAGTTGGGACAGATACGCAGTATTTT.

The chain joins TRBV19 to TRBJ2-1, with 7 bases lining up with TRBD2. V lost 3 bases, J lost 2 bases, and 7 bases stayed unmatched. Looked up from germline, CDR1 is LNHDA and CDR2 is SQIVND (reference sequence). CDR3 length: 16 amino acids. The CDR3 loop is CASSIIGLAAYNEQFF. For the CDR3, the DNA is TGTGCCAGTAGTATTATAGGGCTAGCGGCCTACAATGAGCAGTTCTTC.

The chain uses TRBV2 and TRBJ1-6; TRBD1 matches 7 bases. V trimming: 7 bases; J trimming: 7 bases; junction bases outside the gene matches: 4. The germline CDR1 and CDR2 sequences are SNHLY and FYNNEI. The CDR3 totals 13 residues. DNA for the CDR3: TGTGCCAGCATGGGGGACAGCAATTCACCCCTCCACTTT. This translates into CASMGDSNSPLHF.

The chain couples TRBV5-4 to TRBJ2-5; 9 positions match TRBD1. V was pared by 4 bases and J by 5 bases, with 6 bases of the junction left unmatched. This CDR3 is built from 14 residues. The V gene's germline CDR1 is SGHNT and CDR2 YYREEE (reference sequence). The CDR3 here is CASSPRQGVETQYF. In nucleotides, the CDR3 is TGTGCCAGCAGCCCCAGACAGGGGGTTGAGACCCAGTACTTC.

This clone has a single count. The gene calls are TRBV7-6 and TRBJ2-3; 7 bases are a match to TRBD2. V lost 4 bases, J lost 3 bases, and 7 bases stayed unmatched. Germline CDR1 and CDR2: SGHVS and FNYEAQ. CDR3 size: 15 residues. The CDR3 spells CASSSSGSKTDTQYF. CDR3 DNA sequence: TGTGCCAGCAGCTCTAGCGGTTCAAAAACAGATACGCAGTATTTT.

The genes are TRBV5-1 and TRBJ2-1; D gene uncertain. Germline-derived CDR1 and CDR2 are SGHRS and YFSETQ. This CDR3 comprises 13 residues. Trimming stripped 4 bases from V and 9 bases from J, with 14 bases between. The CDR3 DNA follows: TGCGCCAGCAGCAACGTGACCCGAGGTGAGCAGTTCTTC. It translates to CASSNVTRGEQFF.

The rearrangement links TRBV27 to TRBJ2-6; 9 bases line up with TRBD1. The CDR3 totals 18 residues. Germline CDR1 and CDR2: MNHEY and SMNVEV (reference sequence). V shed 2 bases, J shed 2 bases, and the junction held 7 bases outside the gene matches. The CDR3 DNA reads as TGTGCCAGCAGTTTAAAGCCGGGACAGGGTACTGGGGCCAACGTCCTGACTTTC. It specifies CASSLKPGQGTGANVLTF.

The chain uses TRBV6-5 and TRBJ2-7, with TRBD1 identical over 7 bases. This CDR3 spans 14 amino acids. V lost 0 bases to trimming and J lost 5 bases; unmatched junction nucleotides: 4. Germline loops: CDR1 MNHEY, CDR2 SVGAGI. The CDR3 reads CASSYSGGYHEQYF. The CDR3 nucleotides read TGTGCCAGCAGTTACTCAGGGGGCTACCACGAGCAGTACTTC.

The rearrangement links TRBV15 to TRBJ2-2; TRBD2 aligns across 8 bases. Germline V gives CDR1 LNHNV, CDR2 YYDKDF (reference sequence). The junction had 10 bases not matched to a gene; V was cut back by 0 bases and J by 7 bases. The CDR3 totals 17 residues. The DNA for the CDR3 is TGTGCCACCAGCAGAGATATCGCGGGGGGCCGGGGCGGGGAGCTGTTTTTT. It is translated as CATSRDIAGGRGGELFF.

The CDR3 nucleotides read TGTGCCAGCAGCCAAGAACTAGCGGCCCCCGATACGCAGTATTTT. This gives the protein CASSQELAAPDTQYF. The rearrangement uses TRBV3-1 (or the pseudogene TRBV3-2) and TRBJ2-3; 8 positions match TRBD2. The germline gives CDR1 LGHDT, CDR2 YNNKEL (reference sequence). The CDR3 has 15 amino acids. V lost 0 bases to trimming and J lost 6 bases; unmatched junction nucleotides: 5.

The gene calls are TRBV27 and TRBJ2-3, with a possible D match to TRBD2 (6 bases). Germline CDR1 is MNHEY and CDR2 is SMNVEV (reference sequence). The V end lost 1 base, the J end lost 5 bases, and 7 bases lay between the germline ends. CDR3 length equals 13 residues. As DNA, the CDR3 is TGTGCCAGCAGTTTATTGGGGGGAGATACGCAGTATTTT. Its protein product is CASSLLGGDTQYF.

The chain employs TRBV5-1 and TRBJ2-7; 10 nucleotides align to TRBD1. With V trimmed by 1 base and J by 2 bases, 3 bases remained unmatched. This CDR3 contains 15 residues. Germline V gene sequence: CDR1 SGHRS, CDR2 YFSETQ. The CDR3 bases are TGCGCCAGCAGCTTGACCGGGACAGGGGCCTACGAGCAGTACTTC. This encodes CASSLTGTGAYEQYF.

The J gene is TRBJ2-7, the V gene TRBV29-1; no definite D call. Germline CDR1 and CDR2: SQVTM and ANQGSEA. The CDR3 totals 11 residues. Deletions cut 4 bases from V and 4 bases from J, with 8 bases between. CDR3 DNA: TGCAGCGTTGCCAACACGTACGAGCAGTACTTC. Amino acid sequence: CSVANTYEQYF.

This CDR3 reads CASSEVLSTDTQYF. The CDR3 nucleotides read TGTGCCAGCAGTGAAGTTCTGAGCACAGATACGCAGTATTTT. The chain recombines TRBV6-1 with TRBJ2-3; no reliable D call. The germline V gene has CDR1 MNHNS and CDR2 SASEGT. CDR3 size: 14 residues. The V and J ends lost 1 base and 0 bases respectively, with 5 bases between them.